Listed here is a single T cell receptor beta chain. The sample belongs to a study of blood T cell repertoires in COVID-19. V was shortened by 3 bases and J by 6 bases, with 15 bases between the two germline ends. Germline assignment: CDR1 SGDLS and CDR2 YYNGEE. CDR3 size: 15 residues. TCRdb's copy holds only in-frame clones and misses some; the assay was immunoSEQ multiplex PCR. The data show a few hundred thousand clones, 84% seen once. The V call is TRBV9, the J call TRBJ2-2, with a possible D match to TRBD2 (6 bases). The sequence derives from a man aged 50 or older who had recovered from COVID-19. Sequenced material: PBMCs or T cells enriched from blood (not recorded which). In nucleotides, the CDR3 is TGTGCCAGCAGCGGGACCGGGACTCCGTCCGGGGAGCTGTTTTTT. This gives the protein CASSGTGTPSGELFF.